The 23 T cell receptor beta chains below were found in one sample sequenced in a study of CD8 T cells in ankylosing spondylitis. TCRdb reprocessed the 5' RACE reads with MiXCR, giving one entry per CDR3 protein. The sample yields around 150,000 distinct CDR3 sequences, roughly 12% seen once. Sequenced input: blood, either unsorted or a sorted T cell fraction (not recorded which). Receptors originate from a male donor with ankylosing spondylitis or in good health (not recorded which).

This clonotype was counted between two and nine times. V and J are TRBV12-3 or TRBV12-4 and TRBJ2-5; 7 bases agree with TRBD1. Losses at the gene ends were 6 bases for V and 7 bases for J; bases not matched to a gene: 14. The CDR3 sequence is 15 residues long. Written as DNA, the CDR3 is TGTGCCAGCAGACCAACGACAGGGCCCCAGGCGACCCAGTACTTC. This encodes CASRPTTGPQATQYF.

This clonotype occurred many times. This chain connects TRBV12-3 or TRBV12-4 to TRBJ1-5, with 8 positions matching TRBD1. After removal of 6 bases from V and 0 bases from J, the junction contained 1 base not matched to a gene. The CDR3 runs to 14 residues. As DNA, the CDR3 is TGTGCCAGCAGCGACAGGGGTAGCAATCAGCCCCAGCATTTT. Amino acid sequence: CASSDRGSNQPQHF.

There are a few counts of this clonotype. Written as DNA, the CDR3 is TGTGCCAGTAGTATCGGGGGTTCGAACACTGAAGCTTTCTTT. Its translation: CASSIGGSNTEAFF. The J gene is TRBJ1-1, the V gene TRBV19; the D gene is possibly TRBD1 (5 bases). Germline CDR1 reads LNHDA; CDR2 reads SQIVND (reference sequence). The CDR3 has 14 amino acids. Trimming removed 3 bases at V and 1 base at J, with 9 bases between.

The chain recombines TRBV6-6 with TRBJ2-3; TRBD2 matches at 8 bases. The CDR3 spans 14 residues. The V and J ends lost 6 bases and 1 base, in that order; junction bases with no gene match: 3. CDR1 MNHNY and CDR2 SVGAGI come from the germline V gene (reference sequence). Written as DNA, the CDR3 is TGTGCCAGCAGGGTAGCGGGGCGCACAGATACGCAGTATTTT. This translates into CASRVAGRTDTQYF.

As for this clonotype: Its ends do not fully match the called genes, so a read error is possible. The CDR3 here is CASSPEQFSDQPQHF. DNA for the CDR3: TGTGCCAGCAGCCCAGAGCAATTTAGCGATCAGCCCCAGCATTTT. This chain uses TRBV7-2 with TRBJ1-5; the D is unclear. The CDR3 is 15 amino acids. The germline V gene encodes CDR1 SGHTA and CDR2 FQGNSA.

This clonotype was seen ten or more times. This chain joins TRBV28 and TRBJ1-6, with unresolved D. V shed 5 bases and J shed 8 bases, with 7 bases lying between them. This CDR3 comprises 12 residues. Germline assignment: CDR1 MDHEN and CDR2 SYDVKM. CDR3 region: CASSPPDSPLHF. CDR3 in DNA: TGTGCCAGCAGTCCCCCGGATTCACCCCTCCACTTT. The full variable domain, in which reference TRBV28 and TRBJ1-6 provide the parts outside the CDR3, is DVKVTQSSRYLVKRTGEKVFLECVQDMDHENMFWYRQDPGLGLRLIYFSYDVKMKEKGDIPEGYSVSREKKERFSLILESASTNQTSMYLCASSPPDSPLHFGNGTRLTVT.

At least ten counts were recorded for this clonotype. The chain couples TRBV9 to TRBJ2-3, with a tentative D call TRBD2 (5 bases). This CDR3 is built from 14 residues. CDR1 is SGDLS, CDR2 YYNGEE, per germline. V was cut by 0 bases and J by 5 bases, with 10 bases left in between. The chain's CDR3 is CASSVAGSLDTQYF. The CDR3 DNA reads as TGTGCCAGCAGCGTAGCGGGGAGCCTAGATACGCAGTATTTT. Together with reference TRBV9 and TRBJ2-3, the CDR3 gives the full variable domain: DSGVTQTPKHLITATGQRVTLRCSPRSGDLSVYWYQQSLDQGLQFLIQYYNGEERAKGNILERFSAQQFPDLHSELNLSSLELGDSALYFCASSVAGSLDTQYFGPGTRLTVL.

This clonotype was counted at least ten times. The rearrangement links TRBV29-1 to TRBJ1-5; TRBD1 matches 7 bases. There are 12 residues in the CDR3. Germline V gene sequence: CDR1 SQVTM, CDR2 ANQGSEA. V shed 6 bases, J shed 4 bases, and the junction held 3 bases outside the gene matches. CDR3 in DNA: TGCAGCGTCGGGGACAGAAATCAGCCCCAGCATTTT. Translated: CSVGDRNQPQHF. The full variable domain, with the rest looked up from reference TRBV29-1 and TRBJ1-5, is SAVISQKPSRDICQRGTSLTIQCQVDSQVTMMFWYRQQPGQSLTLIATANQGSEATYESGFVIDKFPISRPNLTFSTLTVSNMSPEDSSIYLCSVGDRNQPQHFGDGTRLSIL.

V gene TRBV6-2 or TRBV6-3 combines with J gene TRBJ2-2; TRBD1 is a possible D gene (5 bases). V was shortened by 6 bases and J by 3 bases, with 14 bases between the two germline ends. The CDR3 has 15 residues. Germline assignment: CDR1 MNHEY and CDR2 SVGEGT. In DNA, the CDR3 is TGTGCCAGCAGAAAGGGGCTCGGTGACACCGGGGAGCTGTTTTTT. As protein: CASRKGLGDTGELFF.

The chain recombines TRBV29-1 with TRBJ1-1; D possibly corresponds to TRBD1 (5 bases). Germline CDR1 reads SQVTM; CDR2 reads ANQGSEA. CDR3 length equals 14 residues. The V and J ends lost 4 bases and 1 base respectively, with 13 bases between them. The CDR3 loop reads CSVVGTRGNTEAFF. CDR3 nucleotide sequence: TGCAGCGTTGTAGGTACAAGGGGGAACACTGAAGCTTTCTTT.

This clonotype was seen only a few times. The chain uses TRBV12-3 or TRBV12-4 and TRBJ1-3; weak D call: TRBD1 (5 bases). The CDR3 has 14 amino acids. The germline V and J ends were trimmed by 7 bases and 4 bases, with 14 bases remaining between them. The CDR3 loop reads CASTGTTAGNTIYF. CDR3 bases: TGTGCCAGCACCGGGACTACCGCGGGAAACACCATATATTTT.

The chain is built from TRBV5-5 and TRBJ2-2, with a possible D match to TRBD1 (6 bases). Germline V gives CDR1 SGHKS, CDR2 YYEKEE (reference sequence). The CDR3 totals 15 residues. V was trimmed by 3 bases and J by 4 bases, leaving 13 bases between them. The CDR3 region has the DNA TGTGCCAGCAGCTCCACCCCGACAGGCACCGGGGAGCTGTTTTTT. Translated, it gives CASSSTPTGTGELFF.

This clonotype was counted between two and nine times. This chain connects TRBV5-4 to TRBJ1-4, with no clear D. CDR1 and CDR2 from the germline V gene are SGHNT and YYREEE (reference sequence). V was trimmed by 3 bases and J by 4 bases, leaving 4 bases between them. The CDR3 has 12 residues. CDR3 in amino acids: CASSSSNEKLFF. The CDR3 DNA sequence: TGTGCCAGCAGCTCCAGTAATGAAAAACTGTTTTTT.

Ten or more counts support this clonotype. J is TRBJ2-1 and V is TRBV5-1; the match to TRBD2 covers 9 bases. The V gene's germline CDR1 is SGHRS and CDR2 YFSETQ. Germline trimming cut 0 bases from V and 8 bases from J; bases unmatched to any gene: 12. CDR3 length equals 17 residues. The CDR3 sequence is CASSLAAGTSLLDEQFF. CDR3 in DNA: TGCGCCAGCAGCTTGGCCGCCGGGACTAGCCTCCTCGATGAGCAGTTCTTC.

This clonotype came up many times. CDR3 bases: TGTGCCAGCAGGAGACAGGGGGCATCGGGGAACACTGAAGCTTTCTTT. Protein: CASRRQGASGNTEAFF. The chain employs TRBV6-1 and TRBJ1-1, with 10 bases that match TRBD1. The trim removed 6 bases at V and 1 base at J, leaving 8 bases unmatched. Germline-derived CDR1 and CDR2 are MNHNS and SASEGT. The CDR3 covers 16 residues.

In this sample, this clonotype turned up many times. The chain uses TRBV10-3 and TRBJ2-2; TRBD2 is a possible D gene (6 bases). The germline V gene encodes CDR1 ENHRY and CDR2 SYGVKD. The CDR3 totals 15 residues. Trimming took off 0 bases at V and 2 bases at J, with 7 bases between the two ends. CDR3 nucleotide sequence: TGTGCCATCAGTGAGTCGGGGACTAACACCGGGGAGCTGTTTTTT. Residues: CAISESGTNTGELFF.

This clonotype came up many times. V gene TRBV7-6 combines with J gene TRBJ2-1, with D perhaps given as TRBD1 or TRBD2 (6 bases each). V was pared by 5 bases and J by 8 bases, with 16 bases between. Per the germline V gene, CDR1 is SGHVS and CDR2 is FNYEAQ. The CDR3 extends over 14 amino acids. The CDR3 bases are TGTGCCAGCAGCCCGAACCTCGGGGGCTATGAGCAGTTCTTC. Its protein is CASSPNLGGYEQFF.

There are many counts of this clonotype. This chain links TRBV5-1 with TRBJ1-2; 10 bases fit TRBD1. Trimming cost V 5 bases and J 5 bases; bases outside gene matches: 9. This CDR3 has 15 residues. Germline-derived CDR1 and CDR2 are SGHRS and YFSETQ. CDR3 amino acids: CASSGPGQGTYGYTF. The DNA of the CDR3 is TGCGCCAGCAGTGGCCCGGGACAGGGGACGTATGGCTACACCTTC.

In its sample, this clonotype was seen a few times. This CDR3 is CASSRDGESSYNEQFF. Here the CDR3 DNA reads TGTGCCAGCAGCCGAGACGGTGAGAGCTCCTACAATGAGCAGTTCTTC. This sequence joins TRBV7-2 and TRBJ2-1; D is unclear. Trimming took 5 bases from V and 0 from J, leaving 14 bases between them. Germline CDR1 SGHTA, CDR2 FQGNSA. CDR3 length: 16 amino acids.

Only a few counts were recorded for this clonotype. This chain joins TRBV3-1 and TRBJ2-1; D is possibly TRBD2 (6 bases). Germline V gene lookup returns CDR1 LGHDT and CDR2 YNNKEL (reference sequence). Trimming cost V 4 bases and J 5 bases, with 15 bases left between them. The CDR3 contains 15 residues. The CDR3 region is CASSPSSGVDNEQFF. Written as DNA, the CDR3 is TGTGCCAGCAGCCCCTCATCGGGAGTCGACAATGAGCAGTTCTTC.

This clonotype came up many times. The CDR3 DNA is TGTGCCAGCTCACCACCCCTGGGACTAGCGGGGGGTGTCTACGAGCAGTACTTC. This encodes CASSPPLGLAGGVYEQYF. V and J are TRBV18 and TRBJ2-7; 15 nucleotides agree with TRBD2. The germline V gene encodes CDR1 KGHSH and CDR2 LQKENI. The CDR3 contains 18 residues. V dropped 0 bases and J dropped 3; count of bases not matched to a gene: 6.

The rearrangement uses TRBV11-2 and TRBJ2-3; 7 bases are shared with TRBD1. The germline V gene encodes CDR1 SGHAT and CDR2 FQNNGV. CDR3 length: 15 amino acids. Trimming removed 4 bases from V and 0 bases from J; junction bases left unmatched: 4. The CDR3 DNA sequence: TGTGCCAGCAGCTCGGGACAGACTAGCACAGATACGCAGTATTTT. Protein sequence: CASSSGQTSTDTQYF.

This clonotype has just a few counts. The chain carries TRBV11-2 and TRBJ2-7, with 12 bases aligning to TRBD2. Germline loops: CDR1 SGHAT, CDR2 FQNNGV. There are 15 residues in the CDR3. After removal of 5 bases from V and 5 bases from J, the junction contained 7 bases not matched to a gene. CDR3 amino acids: CASSRLRLAGDEQYF. In DNA, the CDR3 is TGTGCCAGCAGCCGCCTTAGACTAGCGGGAGACGAGCAGTACTTC.